This T cell receptor beta chain was observed in a study of coeliac disease. The germline CDR1 and CDR2 sequences are SEHNR and FQNEAQ (reference sequence). The CDR3 spans 12 residues. The ends lost 6 bases at V and 7 bases at J; junction bases unmatched: 3. The study, taken as a whole, reports: According to the authors, this method cannot detect gliadin-specific T cells in an unbiased way. Control samples showed higher TRB and TRG clonality than intraepithelial and lamina propria samples in active celiac disease. Few TRB amino acid sequences were shared between samples; most were unique.

Regarding this clone: Its antigen is still unknown.

Sequenced by immunoSEQ multiplex PCR; TCRdb stores in-frame clones only, minus some. The sample yields thousands of clones, around 62% seen once. This clonotype was obtained from a man in his fifties or sixties with celiac disease on a gluten-free diet. Specimen: lymphocytes from the gut lamina propria. The chain recombines TRBV7-9 with TRBJ1-2, with 9 bases matching TRBD1. In nucleotides, the CDR3 is TGTGCCAGCAGACGGGACAGGGTTGGCTACACCTTC. Its translation: CASRRDRVGYTF.